This T cell receptor beta chain was sequenced during a study of regulatory T cells in long-lasting Graves disease. This clonotype was detected a few times. Its antigen is as yet unknown. Overall study results and limits: Patients with persistent disease showed a bias toward TRBV28, TRBJ1-2 and TRBJ2-5.

Time point here: newly diagnosed GD, antithyroid drugs for less than 3 months. From RNA extracted from PBMCs, the TCR library was made. Peripheral blood, at roughly 8.4 milliliters, went into EDTA tubes. Trimming took off 3 bases at V and 6 bases at J, with 8 bases between the two ends. Per germline, CDR1 MNHEY and CDR2 SVGAGI. CDR3 length: 12 amino acids. Sequencing libraries for TCR beta were prepared with iRepertoire HTBI primers and Arm-PCR of CDR3 regions. TCRdb processed the multiplex PCR reads anew with MiXCR; each CDR3 protein has one entry. The sample shows 400,000 to 500,000 distinct CDR3 sequences, 16% of them seen only once. This sample was also put to use in a study of T cells in Graves' hyperthyroidism and ophthalmopathy. Per that study: HTBI primers were employed in a first-round RT-PCR of the TCR CDR3. Ophthalmopathy was told apart from stable hyperthyroidism by a 13 V-J model.

The gene calls are TRBV6-5 and TRBJ1-2; the D is unclear. Sequencing was performed on peripheral blood mononuclear cells (PBMCs), taken at new diagnosis, from a patient treated with antithyroid drugs. This TCR was sampled from a woman aged 18-29 years with Graves disease. The CDR3 DNA follows: TGTGCCAGCAGTTATTTAGGAGATGGCTACACCTTC. As protein: CASSYLGDGYTF.